One and the same sample provided the 3 T cell receptor beta chains below, sequenced in a study of blood T cell repertoires in COVID-19. Here immunoSEQ multiplex PCR was the method, and the copy in TCRdb shows in-frame clones only, minus some. This table has 100,000 to 150,000 clones, 84% appearing once. The sample was peripheral blood. These TCRs come from a man aged 60-69 years with acute or convalescent COVID-19.

The chain uses TRBV6-4 and TRBJ1-5; weak D call: TRBD1 (6 bases). The CDR3 is made up of 16 amino acids. With 6 bases removed from V and 3 bases from J, the gap between germline ends came to 18 bases. CDR1 is MRHNA, CDR2 SNTAGT, per germline. CDR3 nucleotide sequence: TGTGCCAGCAGAATCCGGGACATCCAACCCAATCAGCCCCAGCATTTT. Its translation is CASRIRDIQPNQPQHF.

The chain recombines TRBV28 with TRBJ1-1; D is perhaps TRBD1 (6 bases). The CDR3 has 18 residues. V was shortened by 2 bases and J by 3 bases, with 22 bases between the two germline ends. CDR1 is MDHEN, CDR2 SYDVKM, per germline. In DNA form, the CDR3 reads TGTGCCAGCAGTTTAAGGGGGAAGAGTAGCCTGGGGGACACTGAAGCTTTCTTT. This sequence encodes CASSLRGKSSLGDTEAFF.

Concerning this clone: A much more abundant neighbour one base away suggests this may be a read error. Other DNA sequences in this sample translate to the same CDR3. This sequence joins TRBV11-2 and TRBJ2-7; D uncertain. Germline assignment: CDR1 SGHAT and CDR2 FQNNGV. The CDR3 totals 11 residues. V was trimmed by 4 bases and J by 1 base, leaving 2 bases between them. The CDR3 region is CASSSSYEQYF. The CDR3 nucleotides are TGTGCCAGCAGCTCATCCTACGAGCAGTACTTC.